This TCR beta chain appears in the sequencing data of a study of T cell changes during pregnancy in multiple sclerosis. Generated by immunoSEQ multiplex PCR, the TCRdb table keeps only in-frame clones and is missing some. The sample lists tens of thousands of clones; around 90% were seen once. Sample: peripheral blood, taken in the second trimester of pregnancy. The clonotype was recovered from a female donor with multiple sclerosis, enrolled in a pregnancy study.

The CDR3 region has the DNA TGTGCCAGCTCCCCGAAGCGCACCGGGGAGCTGTTTTTT. Its translation is CASSPKRTGELFF. The chain links TRBV18 to TRBJ2-2; D is unclear. The CDR3 is made up of 13 amino acids. Trimming shortened V by 6 bases and J by 4 bases, and 9 bases separated the two germline ends. Germline V gives CDR1 KGHSH, CDR2 LQKENI.